This is a list of T cell receptor beta chains from one sample in a study of blood T cell repertoires in COVID-19. The assay was immunoSEQ multiplex PCR, and TCRdb's table has in-frame clones only and misses some. Among roughly 130,000 clones listed, 88% were seen once. Material for sequencing was peripheral blood. Receptors were obtained from a man aged 60 to 75 with active or convalescent COVID-19. Each CDR3 is given with its conserved first and last residue. The D gene is left open where the match is weak. The listing skips clone size in some rows; elsewhere it reads once, few, many or a size class.

v_gene	j_gene	abundance	d_gene	CDR3nt	CDR3aa
TRBV11-2	TRBJ2-7	many	TRBD1	TGTGCCAGCAGCCTAATTAAGGGAGACAGGGCCTACGAGCAGTACTTC	CASSLIKGDRAYEQYF
TRBV7-7	TRBJ2-5	-	TRBD2	TGTGCTAGCAGCTTAGGAGGGACTAAACAAGAGACCCAGTACTTC	CASSLGGTKQETQYF
TRBV24-1	TRBJ2-1	-	-	TGTGCCACCAGTGACCGGACAGGCGGGGAGTTCTTC	CATSDRTGGEFF
TRBV18	TRBJ1-1	-	TRBD1	TGTGCCAGCTCACCACTGGGACAGGGTAGCACTGAAGCTTTCTTT	CASSPLGQGSTEAFF
TRBV7-9	TRBJ2-1	-	-	TGTGCCAGCAGGGGTAGTTTCCAGGGGAGCTCCTACAATGAGCAGTTCTTC	CASRGSFQGSSYNEQFF
TRBV7-8	TRBJ2-3	-	-	TGTGCCAGCAGCGACTCCGGGAGAGGAGATACGCAGTATTTT	CASSDSGRGDTQYF
TRBV5-4	TRBJ2-7	-	-	TGTGCCAGCAGCTTGTTCAGGGTCCCCTACGAGCAGTACTTC	CASSLFRVPYEQYF
TRBV18	TRBJ2-7	-	-	TGTGCCAGCTACCAAAGGATGGGTGCCAGGAAGAGAACCTACGAGCAGTACTTC	CASYQRMGARKRTYEQYF
TRBV28	TRBJ1-2	-	TRBD1	TGTGCCAGCAGTTTCCCCAGGGGGCCTAACTATGGCTACACCTTC	CASSFPRGPNYGYTF
TRBV9	TRBJ2-3	few	-	TGTGCCAGCAGCGGACTTGGAGGGTTCGGCACAGATACGCAGTATTTT	CASSGLGGFGTDTQYF
TRBV28	TRBJ2-5	-	TRBD2	TGTGCCAGCAGTCTCCCCGGGATAGCGGGACGCGAGACCCAGTACTTC	CASSLPGIAGRETQYF
TRBV10-3	TRBJ1-5	-	-	TGTGCCGCCTCAGGGGTAGGCAATCAGCCCCAGCATTTT	CAASGVGNQPQHF
TRBV2	TRBJ1-5	-	-	TGTGCCAGCAGAGAAGGCGCTCACGGGCCCCAGCATTTT	CASREGAHGPQHF
TRBV7-8	TRBJ1-1	-	-	TGTGCCAGCAGCTTATACAGGGTGAACACTGAAGCTTTCTTT	CASSLYRVNTEAFF
TRBV7-2	TRBJ2-5	-	-	TGTGCCAGCAGCCCCTTCTCCGAGACAGAAGAGACCCAGTACTTC	CASSPFSETEETQYF
TRBV15	TRBJ2-5	-	-	TGTGCCACCAGCAGAGATCGGCAGGGGGAGACCCAGTACTTC	CATSRDRQGETQYF
TRBV15	TRBJ1-1	-	TRBD1	TGTGCCACCAGCAGAGACCGACAGGGGAACACTGAAGCTTTCTTT	CATSRDRQGNTEAFF
TRBV28	TRBJ1-1	-	-	TGTGCCAGCAGTCGGACAGTTATGAACACTGAAGCTTTCTTT	CASSRTVMNTEAFF
TRBV19	TRBJ2-1	-	TRBD2	TGTGCCAGTAGTATTACTAGCGGGAGGCACAATGAGCAGTTCTTC	CASSITSGRHNEQFF
TRBV2	TRBJ2-7	-	-	TGTGCCAGCAGTGAAGCATGGGGGGACCCGAATTACGAGCAGTACTTC	CASSEAWGDPNYEQYF
TRBV7-3	TRBJ2-3	-	-	TGTGCCAGCAGCCCTTCGACAAGTCCAGATACGCAGTATTTT	CASSPSTSPDTQYF
TRBV7-8	TRBJ2-3	-	TRBD2	TGTGCCAGCAGCTTAGGAGTAGCGGGAGGTACAGATACGCAGTATTTT	CASSLGVAGGTDTQYF
TRBV4-1	TRBJ1-1	-	-	TGCGCCAGCAGCCAAGATACGGTAGCGGGAACTGAAGCTTTCTTT	CASSQDTVAGTEAFF
TRBV11-3	TRBJ2-7	-	-	TGTGCCAGCAGCTCCACAGGGCTCGCCGAGCAGTACTTC	CASSSTGLAEQYF
TRBV9	TRBJ1-2	-	TRBD1	TGTGCCAGCAAGGGACAGGGGGGCTACACCTTC	CASKGQGGYTF
TRBV24-1	TRBJ1-5	-	-	TGTGCCACCAGTGATCCCGGGACACCTAGCAATCAGCCCCAGCATTTT	CATSDPGTPSNQPQHF
TRBV24-1	TRBJ2-3	-	TRBD1	TGTGCCACCAGTGATGCGACAGGGGGCGCATTAGATACGCAGTATTTT	CATSDATGGALDTQYF
TRBV15	TRBJ2-5	-	TRBD1	TGTGCCACCAGCAGAGGGGAAGGGGGCCGGGAGACCCAGTACTTC	CATSRGEGGRETQYF
TRBV5-1	TRBJ2-2	-	-	TGCGCCAGCAGCCGTGGCTCAGCGGGCACCGGGGAGCTGTTTTTT	CASSRGSAGTGELFF
TRBV19	TRBJ2-2	-	-	TGTGCCAGTAGTCGACACTTCAGGAACACCGGGGAGCTGTTTTTT	CASSRHFRNTGELFF
TRBV3-1/TRBV3-2	TRBJ2-5	-	TRBD2	TGTGCCAGCAGCCAAGATTCCGGGGGGTGGGAGACCCAGTACTTC	CASSQDSGGWETQYF
TRBV18	TRBJ2-1	-	-	TGTGCCAGCTCCCCACCAAATCCCTCGAGCTCCTACAATGAGCAGTTCTTC	CASSPPNPSSSYNEQFF
TRBV6-6	TRBJ1-2	once	-	TGTGCCAGCAGTTACGGGACAACTTATGGCTACACCTTC	CASSYGTTYGYTF
TRBV18	TRBJ2-7	-	-	TGTGCCAGCTCACCGCAGTCCACCACGTCCGAGCAGTACTTC	CASSPQSTTSEQYF
TRBV18	TRBJ2-7	-	-	TGTGCCAGCTCACCTTTTGGACTACCCTCCTACGAGCAGTACTTC	CASSPFGLPSYEQYF
TRBV19	TRBJ1-1	-	TRBD1	TGTGCCAGTAGCCACAGGGGGTCCACTGAAGCTTTCTTT	CASSHRGSTEAFF
TRBV7-7	TRBJ2-5	-	-	TGTGCTAGCAGCTTAGACAGCGGAGCCCAAGAGACCCAGTACTTC	CASSLDSGAQETQYF
TRBV6-1	TRBJ1-2	-	TRBD1	TGTGCCAGCAGTGACGGACAGGGGCCCTATGGCTACACCTTC	CASSDGQGPYGYTF
TRBV19	TRBJ2-1	-	TRBD1	TGTGCCAGTACCACAGGACAGGGGGCTAACTTCCGTTACAATGAGCAGTTCTTC	CASTTGQGANFRYNEQFF
TRBV5-4	TRBJ1-5	-	-	TGTGCCAGCAGCTTGGACTGGAATCAGCCCCAGCATTTT	CASSLDWNQPQHF
TRBV19	TRBJ2-5	-	TRBD2	TGTGCCAGTAGTTCGGGACTAGCGGGAGATGTAGAGACCCAGTACTTC	CASSSGLAGDVETQYF
TRBV15	TRBJ2-1	-	TRBD1	TGTGCCACCAGCAGGGCTACAGGGGGCCCCCACAATGAGCAGTTCTTC	CATSRATGGPHNEQFF
TRBV27	TRBJ2-7	-	TRBD2	TGTGCCAGCACCACACGGGCTAGCGGACACTACGAGCAGTACTTC	CASTTRASGHYEQYF
TRBV27	TRBJ2-5	-	TRBD2	TGTGCCAGCAGGAATAGGAGACTAGCAGGAGAGACCCAGTACTTC	CASRNRRLAGETQYF
TRBV29-1	TRBJ2-7	-	TRBD2	TGCAGCGTTGTGGCTAGCGGGGGTCCCTACGAGCAGTACTTC	CSVVASGGPYEQYF
TRBV6-2/TRBV6-3	TRBJ2-7	-	TRBD2	TGTGCCAGCAGTTACCATGGGACTAGCGGGAGGTTCACCTACGAGCAGTACTTC	CASSYHGTSGRFTYEQYF
TRBV5-4	TRBJ2-7	-	TRBD2	TGTGCCAGCAGCTTGACTAGCGGGAGATTCAACGAGCAGTACTTC	CASSLTSGRFNEQYF
TRBV5-1	TRBJ2-7	-	-	TGCGCCAGCAGCTTGGACGGGATTACTACCTACGAGCAGTACTTC	CASSLDGITTYEQYF
TRBV6-5	TRBJ1-3	few	-	TGTGCCAGCAGTTACTCTAACAGCCGTGGAAACACCATATATTTT	CASSYSNSRGNTIYF
TRBV19	TRBJ1-5	-	-	TGTGCCAGTAGCGAAGCGGGACGGTTCAATCAACCCCAGCATTTT	CASSEAGRFNQPQHF
TRBV11-2	TRBJ1-2	-	-	TGTGCCAGCAGCCGAGTCGGGGAGGGCCGAGGAGGCTACACCTTC	CASSRVGEGRGGYTF
TRBV30	TRBJ1-4	-	-	TGTGCCTGGAGTGTAAGAGATAATGAAAAACTGTTTTTT	CAWSVRDNEKLFF
TRBV3-1/TRBV3-2	TRBJ2-2	-	TRBD2	TGTGCCAGCAGCCAAGATATAGTGTCTAGCGGGAGCACCGGGGAGCTGTTTTTT	CASSQDIVSSGSTGELFF
TRBV30	TRBJ1-3	once	TRBD1	TGTGCCTTCGAGCGACTCGGACAGGACCCTGGAAACACCATATATTTT	CAFERLGQDPGNTIYF
TRBV5-4	TRBJ2-3	-	-	TGTGCCAGCAGCAGACCGGGAGCCTCAGATACGCAGTATTTT	CASSRPGASDTQYF
TRBV6-4	TRBJ1-5	few	-	TGTGCCAGCAGTTCCGAGGAAGGACAGCCCCAGCATTTT	CASSSEEGQPQHF
TRBV30	TRBJ1-5	-	-	TGTGCCTGGAAGGGGGGGGCAGGCAATCAGCCCCAGCATTTT	CAWKGGAGNQPQHF
TRBV5-4	TRBJ2-7	-	TRBD2	TGTGCCAGCAGCTCTTTCCCGACTAGCGGGAAGAACTACGAGCAGTACTTC	CASSSFPTSGKNYEQYF
TRBV5-5	TRBJ1-6	-	-	TGTGCCAGCAGCTTGATTTTGGCTTATAATTCACCCCTCCACTTT	CASSLILAYNSPLHF
TRBV4-3	TRBJ2-1	many	TRBD2	TGCGCCAGCAGCCAAGTAGCGGGAGGGCCTAACAATGAGCAGTTCTTC	CASSQVAGGPNNEQFF